This T cell receptor beta chain was sequenced during a study of blood T cell repertoires in COVID-19. Study context: COVID-19 samples collected from the United States, Italy and Spain covered acute and convalescent phases. PBMCs, B-cell-depleted T cells, or T cells were the source of the cDNA or gDNA that made up the material.

Original handling: Estimated nucleated cell counts came from reference gene primer amplification. Measured with immunoSEQ multiplex PCR; TCRdb has only the in-frame clones, and not every one. That table is the source of V, J and clone size, and D and trimming were worked out from the DNA. Of approximately 71,000 clones in the sample, around 84% are singletons; the top ten hold approximately 3.7%. The sequencing sample was made of peripheral blood. This receptor was obtained from a man aged 45-60 years with acute or convalescent COVID-19.

The CDR3 DNA reads as TGTGCCTGGAGTTTTTTAGCGGGGGCGAACACCGGGGAGCTGTTTTTT. Protein product: CAWSFLAGANTGELFF. The rearrangement uses TRBV30 and TRBJ2-2; TRBD2 agrees at 9 bases. The CDR3 totals 16 residues. Per germline, CDR1 GTSNPN and CDR2 SVGIG (reference sequence). V gave up 2 bases and J gave up 0 bases; unmatched junction bases: 4.